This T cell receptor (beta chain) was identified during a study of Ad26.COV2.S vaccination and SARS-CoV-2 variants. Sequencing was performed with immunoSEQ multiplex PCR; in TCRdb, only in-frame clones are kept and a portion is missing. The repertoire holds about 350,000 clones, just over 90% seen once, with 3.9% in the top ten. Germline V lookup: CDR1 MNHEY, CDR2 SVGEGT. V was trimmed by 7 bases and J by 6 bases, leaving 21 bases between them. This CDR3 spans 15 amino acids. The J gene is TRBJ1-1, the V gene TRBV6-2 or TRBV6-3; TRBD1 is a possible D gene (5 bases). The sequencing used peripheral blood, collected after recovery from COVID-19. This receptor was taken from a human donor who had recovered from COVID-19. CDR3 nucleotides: TGTGCCAGCACCCCGGCCTGGCGGGACGCAGCTGAAGCTTTCTTT. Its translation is CASTPAWRDAAEAFF.